The 14 T cell receptor beta chains below all came from one sample that was sequenced in a study of shared clonotypes between healthy human individuals. The method was immunoSEQ multiplex PCR; TCRdb's version includes in-frame clones alone and lacks a portion of them. The table shows over a million clones, with approximately 96% occurring only once. The sequenced material came from naive CD4+ T cells sorted from blood. Indicated subset: CD45RA+ positively selected. Receptors originate from a man aged 30 to 45 in good health.

The CDR3: CASTDGAGPYNEQFF. Here the CDR3 DNA reads TGTGCCAGCACCGATGGGGCGGGACCCTACAATGAGCAGTTCTTC. The chain couples TRBV2 to TRBJ2-1; TRBD2 might be the D (6 bases). Trimming removed 7 bases from V and 2 bases from J, with 15 bases in between. This CDR3 region has 15 residues. Germline CDR1 and CDR2: SNHLY and FYNNEI.

The genes are TRBV10-3 and TRBJ2-3; either TRBD1 or TRBD2 may supply D (5 bases each). V dropped 5 bases and J dropped 0 bases, with 18 bases sitting between them. CDR3 length: 17 amino acids. Germline CDR1 and CDR2: ENHRY and SYGVKD. The chain's CDR3 is CAISKTGTETSTDTQYF. In DNA, the CDR3 is TGTGCCATCAGTAAAACCGGGACCGAGACTAGCACAGATACGCAGTATTTT.

Remarks on this clone: Other DNA sequences in the sample encode the same CDR3. The V gene is TRBV18, the J gene TRBJ1-4; D may be TRBD1 (5 bases). Germline CDR1 KGHSH, CDR2 LQKENI. Between the trimmed V and J ends, which lost 6 bases and 5 bases, there was a span of 10 bases. CDR3 length: 13 amino acids. The CDR3 spells CASSPDRNEKLFF. CDR3 DNA: TGTGCCAGCTCTCCAGACAGAAATGAAAAACTGTTTTTT. Full variable domain (rest looked up from reference TRBV18 and TRBJ1-4): NAGVMQNPRHLVRRRGQEARLRCSPMKGHSHVYWYRQLPEEGLKFMVYLQKENIIDESGMPKERFSAEFPKEGPSILRIQQVVRGDSAAYFCASSPDRNEKLFFGSGTQLSVL.

This chain uses TRBV18 with TRBJ2-7, with 8 bases aligning to TRBD2. The CDR3 is 15 residues long. V shed 2 bases, J shed 6 bases, and the junction held 9 bases outside the gene matches. CDR1 is KGHSH, CDR2 LQKENI, per germline. CDR3 DNA: TGTGCCAGCTCACCAGCGGGACTAGTAACTCGCGAGCAGTACTTC. Protein: CASSPAGLVTREQYF.

The sample holds one count of this clone. The chain carries TRBV28 and TRBJ2-7; D is ambiguous. In germline, CDR1 is MDHEN, CDR2 SYDVKM. This CDR3 is 16 amino acids long. The V end lost 6 bases, the J end lost 3 bases, and 21 bases lay between the germline ends. CDR3 nucleotide sequence: TGTGCCAGCAGACTCAGGTGGGGAACGGGCTTCTACGAGCAGTACTTC. Encoded protein: CASRLRWGTGFYEQYF.

The V and J genes are TRBV10-3 and TRBJ2-2; the D is unclear. Trimming cost V 0 bases and J 4 bases, with 12 bases left between them. The germline V gene has CDR1 ENHRY and CDR2 SYGVKD. The CDR3 extends over 16 amino acids. This chain's CDR3 is CAISESSGRSTGELFF. CDR3 in DNA: TGTGCCATCAGTGAGTCTTCCGGCAGGTCCACCGGGGAGCTGTTTTTT.

The rearrangement links TRBV28 to TRBJ2-3, with D maybe TRBD1 (6 bases). The CDR3 contains 13 residues. Between the trimmed V and J ends, which lost 3 bases and 8 bases, there was a span of 12 bases. The germline V gene encodes CDR1 MDHEN and CDR2 SYDVKM. The CDR3 DNA reads as TGTGCCAGCAGTTTGAGCATACAGGGTACGCAGTATTTT. This sequence encodes CASSLSIQGTQYF.

The genes are TRBV19 and TRBJ2-3; 8 bases align to TRBD1. Germline V gene data show CDR1 as LNHDA and CDR2 as SQIVND (reference sequence). V was clipped by 0 bases and J by 7 bases; unmatched bases: 6. The CDR3 consists of 15 residues. The CDR3 region has the DNA TGTGCCAGTAGTATAGACCCGGACAGGGTAAATACGCAGTATTTT. Translating it yields CASSIDPDRVNTQYF. Using reference TRBV19 and TRBJ2-3 for the parts outside the CDR3, the full variable domain is DGGITQSPKYLFRKEGQNVTLSCEQNLNHDAMYWYRQDPGQGLRLIYYSQIVNDFQKGDIAEGYSVSREKKESFPLTVTSAQKNPTAFYLCASSIDPDRVNTQYFGPGTRLTVL.

This clone appeared a single time. Other DNA variants within this sample encode the same CDR3. V is TRBV18 and J is TRBJ2-2, with TRBD2 matching over 13 bases. The CDR3 totals 16 residues. Trimming cost V 3 bases and J 6 bases; bases outside gene matches: 4. Germline lookup yields CDR1 KGHSH and CDR2 LQKENI. The CDR3 coding sequence is TGTGCCAGCTCACCCGGACTAGCGGGAGTCTCCGGGGAGCTGTTTTTT. Protein: CASSPGLAGVSGELFF.

This chain connects TRBV5-1 to TRBJ2-5; maybe TRBD1 (5 bases). The CDR3 is made up of 19 amino acids. Germline V gene data show CDR1 as SGHRS and CDR2 as YFSETQ. V lost 4 bases, J lost 3 bases, and 28 bases lay in between. CDR3 DNA: TGCGCCAGCAGCCAGTACGTTACCACAACTGGAAGGGGTAAAGAGACCCAGTACTTC. Protein product: CASSQYVTTTGRGKETQYF.

The DNA for the CDR3 is TGCAGCGATGGGACCGTCACAGATACGCAGTATTTT. Translated, it gives CSDGTVTDTQYF. The chain carries TRBV29-1 and TRBJ2-3; D tentatively fits TRBD1 or TRBD2 (5 bases each). CDR1 and CDR2 from the germline V gene are SQVTM and ANQGSEA. Trimming cost V 7 bases and J 2 bases, with 10 bases left between them. This CDR3 has 12 residues.

The J gene is TRBJ1-5, the V gene TRBV6-5, with TRBD1 identical over 7 bases. The J segment lost 7 bases and the V segment lost 10 bases, leaving 13 bases of the junction unmatched. The CDR3 spans 14 residues. CDR1 and CDR2 (germline): MNHEY, SVGAGI. CDR3 nucleotides: TGTGCCACTCAGGGGGGATCCCAAGGGCAGCCCCAGCATTTT. This translates into CATQGGSQGQPQHF.

The chain uses TRBV9 and TRBJ2-5; 8 nucleotides line up with TRBD2. The CDR3 has 16 residues. CDR1 SGDLS and CDR2 YYNGEE come from the germline V gene. V dropped 0 bases and J dropped 4; count of bases not matched to a gene: 8. The CDR3 DNA reads TGTGCCAGCAGCGTAGGCCCAGCGGGAGATCCAGAGACCCAGTACTTC. Residues: CASSVGPAGDPETQYF.

A word on this clone: The sample has other DNA sequences that encode this CDR3 too. The chain uses TRBV5-1 and TRBJ2-5; no clear D gene. V lost 1 base and J lost 1, with 5 bases in between. The CDR3 is 13 amino acids. Germline assignment: CDR1 SGHRS and CDR2 YFSETQ. DNA for the CDR3: TGCGCCAGCAGCTTGTCAGGCCAAGAGACCCAGTACTTC. It specifies CASSLSGQETQYF.